These T cell receptor beta chains were read from a single sample in a study of blood T cell repertoires in COVID-19. Libraries were prepared by immunoSEQ multiplex PCR; TCRdb keeps only in-frame clonotypes and omits some of them. The sample holds approximately 360,000 clones; roughly nine tenths are singletons and the top ten take 1.2%. Sequencing was done on a sample of peripheral blood. Receptors originate from a man in his forties with acute or convalescent COVID-19. Both conserved end residues are part of each CDR3. A D gene is named only where the DNA matches it firmly. Expanded clones are given a class, and other clones once, few, many or no size at all.

clone_size	v_call	d_call	j_call	cdr3_nt	cdr3_aa
NA	TRBV7-8	TRBD1	TRBJ2-7	TGTGCCAGCACCTTAGGGGGCAGCCAATACGAGCAGTACTTC	CASTLGGSQYEQYF
NA	TRBV5-1	TRBD2	TRBJ2-1	TGCGCCAGCAGCTTGGATTCTAGCGGAAGAGGCTATGAGCAGTTCTTC	CASSLDSSGRGYEQFF
NA	TRBV10-3	TRBD1	TRBJ1-1	TGTGCCATCAGTGCTATCGGGACAGGAGAGGGGATAGGAGCTTTCTTT	CAISAIGTGEGIGAFF
NA	TRBV9	NA	TRBJ2-2	TGTGCCAGCAGCGTAGACGGCAGCGCGAACACCGGGGAGCTGTTTTTT	CASSVDGSANTGELFF
NA	TRBV5-1	NA	TRBJ1-1	TGCGCCAGCAGCCGGGGAGCAGAATGGAACACTGAAGCTTTCTTT	CASSRGAEWNTEAFF
NA	TRBV10-3	NA	TRBJ1-1	TGTGCCATCAGTGAGTCGGGAGGGGTTCCTGAAGCTTTCTTT	CAISESGGVPEAFF
NA	TRBV3-1/TRBV3-2	TRBD2	TRBJ2-1	TGTGCCAGCAGCCAAGTTTCTAGCGGGACCAATGAGCAGTTCTTC	CASSQVSSGTNEQFF
NA	TRBV11-2	TRBD2	TRBJ2-1	TGTGCCAGCAGCTTCGGGGGAGGGCCATTCGATGAGCAGTTCTTC	CASSFGGGPFDEQFF
NA	TRBV2	TRBD2	TRBJ2-1	TGTGCCAGCAGTGGAGGACTAGCGGGGAACTACAATGAGCAGTTCTTC	CASSGGLAGNYNEQFF
NA	TRBV5-4	TRBD1	TRBJ1-2	TGTGCCAGCGGCCGACAGGGCGGCTATGGCTACACCTTC	CASGRQGGYGYTF
once	TRBV19	NA	TRBJ1-1	TGTGCCAGTAGTCCTGGAGGGGCAACTGAAGCTTTCTTT	CASSPGGATEAFF
NA	TRBV5-1	NA	TRBJ1-1	TGCGCCAGCAGCCCCAGAGGGCCCATGAACACTGAAGCTTTCTTT	CASSPRGPMNTEAFF
NA	TRBV7-2	NA	TRBJ2-1	TGTGCCAGCAGCTTAAGAGGGGGAGCCTACAATGAGCAGTTCTTC	CASSLRGGAYNEQFF
NA	TRBV4-3	TRBD2	TRBJ2-2	TGCGCCAGCAGCCAGGGACTAGCGGGGGCCACCGGGGAGCTGTTTTTT	CASSQGLAGATGELFF
NA	TRBV5-1	NA	TRBJ1-1	TGCGCCAGCAGCACACGGACAGCGAACACTGAAGCTTTCTTT	CASSTRTANTEAFF
NA	TRBV11-2	NA	TRBJ1-2	TGTGCCAGCAGCCGTTCGGGGGATGGTAACTATGGCTACACCTTC	CASSRSGDGNYGYTF
NA	TRBV5-4	NA	TRBJ1-6	TGTGCCAGCAGCTTCCGGACAGCAAATAATTCACCCCTCCACTTT	CASSFRTANNSPLHF
once	TRBV7-3	TRBD1	TRBJ1-2	TGTGCCAGCAGCTTAACGCCTGGGACAGGCAGAAACTATGGCTACACCTTC	CASSLTPGTGRNYGYTF
NA	TRBV25-1	NA	TRBJ1-2	TGTGCCAGCAGTGATGTATACTCCGGAGCTAACTATGGCTACACCTTC	CASSDVYSGANYGYTF
NA	TRBV27	TRBD1	TRBJ1-1	TGTGCCAGCAGTTCCGGGACAGGGGTCGAAGCTTTCTTT	CASSSGTGVEAFF
NA	TRBV6-1	TRBD1	TRBJ2-7	TGTGCCAGCAGTGAACCGGGACAGGGACACGACGAGCAGTACTTC	CASSEPGQGHDEQYF
NA	TRBV5-1	TRBD2	TRBJ2-7	TGCGCCAGCAGCTTGGCGGTGGGGCCAGAGCGGGGGACACTCTACGAGCAGTACTTC	CASSLAVGPERGTLYEQYF
NA	TRBV6-5	NA	TRBJ2-7	TGTGCCAGCAGTTACACAGGACCAGAATACGAGCAGTACTTC	CASSYTGPEYEQYF
NA	TRBV7-9	NA	TRBJ1-3	TGTGCCAGCAGCTTAGACGGTTTTCGGGGAAACACCATATATTTT	CASSLDGFRGNTIYF
NA	TRBV5-1	TRBD1	TRBJ1-4	TGCGCCAGCGGAACCGGGACAGGGGATGAAAAACTGTTTTTT	CASGTGTGDEKLFF
NA	TRBV13	TRBD1	TRBJ2-7	TGTGCCAGCAGGGGACAGGGAGGGCCCGAGCAGTACTTC	CASRGQGGPEQYF
NA	TRBV10-3	NA	TRBJ1-2	TGTGCCATCAGTGAGTCAGGGGCCGGTGGCTACACCTTC	CAISESGAGGYTF
NA	TRBV3-1/TRBV3-2	NA	TRBJ1-1	TGTGCCAGCAGCCGCGGCGGGGACACTGAAGCTTTCTTT	CASSRGGDTEAFF
NA	TRBV4-1	TRBD1	TRBJ1-1	TGCGCCAGCAGCCATGGACAGGTTGGGGGGACTGAAGCTTTCTTT	CASSHGQVGGTEAFF
NA	TRBV19	NA	TRBJ1-1	TGTGCCAGTAGTGGGCGACAGGTTGAAGCTTTCTTT	CASSGRQVEAFF
NA	TRBV11-2	NA	TRBJ2-7	TGTGCCAGCAGCGCTATTACTCGATCCAGGCCATACGAGCAGTACTTC	CASSAITRSRPYEQYF
NA	TRBV14	TRBD1	TRBJ1-2	TGTGCCAGCAGCCAAGAAACACAGGGGGCGCATGGCTACACCTTC	CASSQETQGAHGYTF
NA	TRBV30	TRBD2	TRBJ2-1	TGTGCCTGGAGCCAAACGACTAGCGGGGTTTACAATGAGCAGTTCTTC	CAWSQTTSGVYNEQFF
few	TRBV5-5	TRBD1	TRBJ1-2	TGTGCCAGCAGCCGAGAGACAGGGGGCCTGGGAAACACCTTC	CASSRETGGLGNTF
NA	TRBV27	TRBD1	TRBJ1-2	TGTGCCAGCAGGACACAGGGGGCGGGTTATGGCTACACCTTC	CASRTQGAGYGYTF
NA	TRBV18	TRBD1	TRBJ1-1	TGTGCCAGCTCAGAAATAGGACAGGGAGGTCGGCCTGAAGCTTTCTTT	CASSEIGQGGRPEAFF
NA	TRBV30	NA	TRBJ2-5	TGTGCCTGGAGCGCAGCGCCCGGGGAGACCCAGTACTTC	CAWSAAPGETQYF
NA	TRBV19	TRBD1	TRBJ1-6	TGTGCCAGTAGTAGTCAGACAGGGGGCGAGACACCCCTCCACTTT	CASSSQTGGETPLHF
NA	TRBV6-6	TRBD1	TRBJ1-1	TGTGCCAGCAGCCGACCTGGACAGGGGAGGTCTGAAGCTTTCTTT	CASSRPGQGRSEAFF
NA	TRBV11-2	NA	TRBJ1-2	TGTGCCAGCAGCTTACAGGGGCCCGGTGGCTACACCTTC	CASSLQGPGGYTF
NA	TRBV9	TRBD2	TRBJ2-5	TGTGCCAGCAGCGCTACTAGCGGCCAAGAGACCCAGTACTTC	CASSATSGQETQYF
once	TRBV28	NA	TRBJ1-1	TGTGCCACGGGGGGGGGTGGCACTGAAGCTTTCTTT	CATGGGGTEAFF
NA	TRBV9	TRBD2	TRBJ2-5	TGTGCCAGCAGCGAGAATAGCGGGGTATCCCGCGCGGGGACCCAGTACTTC	CASSENSGVSRAGTQYF
NA	TRBV6-6	TRBD1	TRBJ2-3	TGTGCCAGCAGTCGACGCGTGGACAGGGAAGCTCTAGATACGCAGTATTTT	CASSRRVDREALDTQYF
NA	TRBV7-9	NA	TRBJ2-5	TGTGCCAGCAGCTTGGCGGGATACCAAGAGACCCAGTACTTC	CASSLAGYQETQYF
NA	TRBV9	TRBD1	TRBJ1-2	TGTGCCAGCAGCCCGCAGGGACAGACTAACTATGGCTACACCTTC	CASSPQGQTNYGYTF
NA	TRBV7-3	TRBD2	TRBJ2-1	TGTGCCAGCAGCTTAGTTGCTAGCGGGGGAATCTCCTACAATGAGCAGTTCTTC	CASSLVASGGISYNEQFF
NA	TRBV6-4	NA	TRBJ2-1	TGTGCCAGCAGTGACTCTAGTTTCGGTGAGCAGTTCTTC	CASSDSSFGEQFF
once	TRBV28	TRBD1	TRBJ2-5	TGTGCCAGCAGGCAGACAGGGGAAGAGACCCAGTACTTC	CASRQTGEETQYF
few	TRBV6-2/TRBV6-3	NA	TRBJ1-2	TGTGCCAGCAGTAACAGTGGGTATGGCTACACCTTC	CASSNSGYGYTF
NA	TRBV28	TRBD1	TRBJ1-3	TGTGCCAGCAGTGAAACAGGGGGCACTGGAAACACCATATATTTT	CASSETGGTGNTIYF
NA	TRBV29-1	NA	TRBJ2-7	TGCAGCGTTGAAACAGCCAGCTCCTACGAGCAGTACTTC	CSVETASSYEQYF
NA	TRBV18	TRBD1	TRBJ1-5	TGTGCCAGCTCACCCGGACAGGGTCGACGGCAGCCCCAGCATTTT	CASSPGQGRRQPQHF
NA	TRBV4-3	TRBD2	TRBJ2-7	TGCGCCAGCAGCCAAGATTACGGGGGGTATACCTACGAGCAGTACTTC	CASSQDYGGYTYEQYF
NA	TRBV18	TRBD2	TRBJ2-7	TGTGCCAGCTCACTTGGGGAGGGTGAGCAGTACTTC	CASSLGEGEQYF
NA	TRBV3-1/TRBV3-2	NA	TRBJ1-2	TGTGCCAGCAGCCAACAACATTTCTCCTATGGCTACACCTTC	CASSQQHFSYGYTF
NA	TRBV27	TRBD2	TRBJ2-7	TGTGCCACCGTAGCGGGAAATGGGCTCTACGAGCAGTACTTC	CATVAGNGLYEQYF
NA	TRBV4-2	TRBD1	TRBJ1-2	TGTGCCAGCAGCCAGGCCGGGACAGATTATGGCTACACCTTC	CASSQAGTDYGYTF
NA	TRBV19	NA	TRBJ2-1	TGTGCCAGTACCAAGGAGGACAGCTCCTACAATGAGCAGTTCTTC	CASTKEDSSYNEQFF